This TCR beta chain was profiled in a study of blood T cell repertoires in COVID-19. Study-wide context: The samples span acute and convalescent COVID-19 from the United States, Italy and Spain. Nucleic acid was either cDNA or gDNA, and it came from T cells, B-cell-depleted T cells, or PBMCs.

As originally analysed: Researchers report that nucleated cell counts were estimated from reference gene primer amplification. Sequencing was performed with immunoSEQ multiplex PCR; in TCRdb, only in-frame clones are kept and a portion is missing. V, J and clone size reflect that table, while D and trimming were determined from the DNA. The sample lists about 180,000 clones; about 88% were seen once. The length of the CDR3 is 14 residues. From germline, CDR1 is SNHLY and CDR2 FYNNEI. The V segment lost 6 bases and the J segment 2 bases; nucleotides outside the gene matches: 6. This sequence joins TRBV2 and TRBJ1-2, with TRBD1 matching over 7 bases. The sample comprised peripheral blood. This TCR was recovered from a woman under 40 with active or convalescent COVID-19. The CDR3 region is CASRPGTANYGYTF. In nucleotides, the CDR3 is TGTGCCAGCAGACCGGGGACAGCCAACTATGGCTACACCTTC.